This TCR beta chain was recorded in a study of T cell responses to AZD1222 COVID-19 vaccine. Whole-study results and caveats: Donors skewed white British and female; clonal diversity was possibly underestimated. No day 14 peak samples; only post-peak repertoires were characterized.

Profiling relied on immunoSEQ multiplex PCR, and the TCRdb table lists in-frame clones only, not all of them. The sample gives 60,000 to 75,000 clones, around 82% of which show up once; approximately 5.9% is in the top ten. This clone was found many times. Its antigen remains unidentified. CDR1 and CDR2 (germline): LNHDA, SQIVND (reference sequence). V lost 6 bases, J lost 5 bases, and 19 bases lay in between. The CDR3 covers 15 residues. The chain recombines TRBV19 with TRBJ1-1; the D gene is possibly TRBD1 (6 bases). The input for sequencing was peripheral blood, taken 28 days after the second AZD1222 dose. This TCR derives from an adult who received the AZD1222 COVID-19 vaccine. Here the CDR3 reads CASSIAKGGRTEAFF. Written as DNA, the CDR3 is TGTGCCAGTAGCATTGCAAAAGGGGGTAGGACTGAAGCTTTCTTT.